Reported below is one TCR beta chain. The table came from immunoSEQ multiplex PCR; TCRdb's copy has only in-frame clones and leaves some out. This table has about 380,000 clones, more than 70% appearing once. Germline CDR1 reads LNHDA; CDR2 reads SQIVND (reference sequence). V lost 3 bases to trimming and J lost 6 bases; unmatched junction nucleotides: 1. The CDR3 consists of 14 residues. This sample is part of a study of blood T cell repertoires in COVID-19. The source is a man in his thirties or forties who had recovered from COVID-19. The chain joins TRBV19 to TRBJ2-7; 14 bases are a match to TRBD2. Input material: PBMCs or T cells enriched from blood (not recorded which). CDR3 coding DNA: TGTGCCAGTAGTATGACTAGCGGGGGGGCCGAGCAGTACTTC. Its translation: CASSMTSGGAEQYF.